The 20 T cell receptor beta chains below come from one sample, sequenced in a study of T-cell memory formation after mild COVID-19. Via MiXCR, TCRdb re-called the 5' RACE reads, giving one row per CDR3 protein. The sample lists a few hundred thousand distinct CDR3 sequences, around 15% occurring once. Sample: PBMCs or a T cell subset sorted from them (not recorded which). These receptors were taken from a young man who had mild COVID-19 (a few samples of this study predate the infection). Cell type and time point are not known.

This clonotype was detected a few times. The J gene is TRBJ2-5, the V gene TRBV12-3 or TRBV12-4, with 8 bases fitting TRBD1. V lost 6 bases and J lost 5; bases outside the gene matches: 5. CDR3 length equals 13 residues. CDR3 in amino acids: CASSKRQGETQYF. Written as DNA, the CDR3 is TGTGCCAGCAGCAAAAGACAGGGGGAGACCCAGTACTTC.

This clonotype was observed a handful of times. The gene calls are TRBV4-1 and TRBJ2-5, with TRBD2 identical over 8 bases. J gave up 6 bases and V 1 base, and 10 bases lay outside the gene matches. Germline assignment: CDR1 MGHRA and CDR2 YSYEKL. There are 16 residues in the CDR3. The CDR3 reads CASSQVTLSGVKTQYF. Written as DNA, the CDR3 is TGCGCCAGCAGCCAAGTTACCCTTAGCGGGGTAAAGACCCAGTACTTC.

V usage is TRBV29-1 and J usage is TRBJ2-3; either TRBD1 or TRBD2 may fit D (7 bases each). V was shortened by 7 bases and J by 0 bases, with 14 bases between the two germline ends. This CDR3 spans 14 amino acids. Germline V gene lookup returns CDR1 SQVTM and CDR2 ANQGSEA. In nucleotides, the CDR3 is TGCAGCGACCAGGGGGGGACAAGCACAGATACGCAGTATTTT. The encoded protein is CSDQGGTSTDTQYF.

This clonotype was detected a few times. V is TRBV7-2 and J is TRBJ2-2; D is unresolved. The CDR3 sequence is 14 residues long. CDR1 is SGHTA, CDR2 FQGNSA, per germline. V was clipped by 2 bases and J by 7 bases, with 11 bases between them. The CDR3 DNA reads TGTGCCAGCAGCTTATTTCACACAATCGGGGAGCTGTTTTTT. This encodes CASSLFHTIGELFF.

The table lists this clonotype with many counts. The chain is built from TRBV5-1 and TRBJ1-1; the D is unclear. The germline V gene encodes CDR1 SGHRS and CDR2 YFSETQ. The CDR3 is 14 residues long. V was shortened by 0 bases and J by 4 bases, with 10 bases between the two germline ends. This CDR3 reads CASSLALGSTEAFF. DNA of the CDR3: TGCGCCAGCAGCTTGGCCCTTGGATCCACTGAAGCTTTCTTT.

This clonotype was recorded at least ten times. The chain links TRBV5-6 to TRBJ2-7, with D unclear. The CDR3 runs to 15 residues. V was shortened by 3 bases and J by 3 bases, with 16 bases between the two germline ends. Germline CDR1 SGHDT, CDR2 YYEEEE. The DNA for the CDR3 is TGTGCCAGCAGCTACCGAGGTGTTGCCATCTACGAGCAGTACGTC. It specifies CASSYRGVAIYEQYV.

This clonotype was detected many times. J is TRBJ2-1 and V is TRBV7-3; D ambiguous. V was shortened by 0 bases and J by 2 bases, with 14 bases between the two germline ends. The CDR3 has 17 amino acids. The germline V gene encodes CDR1 SGHTA and CDR2 FQGTGA. DNA of the CDR3: TGTGCCAGCAGCTTAACTTTCGGCGGCCTGCCCTACAATGAGCAGTTCTTC. It codes for CASSLTFGGLPYNEQFF.

V gene TRBV6-6 combines with J gene TRBJ2-1, with a tentative D call TRBD1 (6 bases). Germline lookup yields CDR1 MNHNY and CDR2 SVGAGI (reference sequence). This CDR3 is built from 15 residues. Trimming left V 3 bases short and J 5 bases short, with 14 bases between. The CDR3 DNA follows: TGTGCCAGCAGTTATGATTGGGGGCAGGACAATGAGCAGTTCTTC. This encodes CASSYDWGQDNEQFF.

This chain joins TRBV4-2 and TRBJ1-1; 10 positions match TRBD1. The CDR3 loop spans 19 amino acids. With V trimmed by 1 base and J by 3 bases, 14 bases remained unmatched. The germline V gene has CDR1 LGHNA and CDR2 YNFKEQ. The CDR3 bases are TGTGCCAGCAGCCAAGCGGGATTGACAGGGGGCGGAGGGGACACTGAAGCTTTCTTT. It codes for CASSQAGLTGGGGDTEAFF.

The sample holds a few counts of this clonotype. V gene TRBV7-9 combines with J gene TRBJ1-2; unclear D gene. CDR3 length: 12 residues. The germline V gene encodes CDR1 SEHNR and CDR2 FQNEAQ (reference sequence). Trimming left V 6 bases short and J 5 bases short, with 10 bases between. CDR3 DNA: TGTGCCAGCAGTTACGACTCTTATGGCTACACCTTC. This encodes CASSYDSYGYTF.

The sample holds a few counts of this clonotype. The rearrangement joins TRBV5-6 to TRBJ1-5; D uncertain. Germline CDR1 reads SGHDT; CDR2 reads YYEEEE. This CDR3 spans 13 amino acids. Between the trimmed V and J ends, which lost 0 bases and 9 bases, there was a span of 10 bases. The CDR3 nucleotides read TGTGCCAGCAGCTTGGGGTTCTCGCGGCCCCAGCATTTT. This sequence encodes CASSLGFSRPQHF.

The CDR3 coding sequence is TGTGCCAGCAGCTTTGGGTTATCTGGGGCCAACGTCCTGACTTTC. The encoded protein is CASSFGLSGANVLTF. This rearrangement joins TRBV7-3 to TRBJ2-6; D call uncertain. CDR3 length: 15 amino acids. V lost 3 bases to trimming and J lost 1 base, with 7 bases between them. Germline V lookup: CDR1 SGHTA, CDR2 FQGTGA.

A few counts support this clonotype. The CDR3 region is CSARDGIREAKWGAFF. The CDR3 DNA reads TGCAGTGCTAGAGATGGTATCCGAGAGGCTAAATGGGGGGCTTTCTTT. The chain is built from TRBV20-1 and TRBJ1-1; weak D call: TRBD1 (5 bases). The CDR3 spans 16 residues. The V gene lost 0 bases and the J gene lost 11 bases, with 25 bases spanning the gap. Germline V gene data show CDR1 as DFQATT and CDR2 as SNEGSKA (reference sequence).

This clonotype was detected only a few times. The chain links TRBV6-2 or TRBV6-3 to TRBJ2-7; 10 bases map to TRBD1. In germline, CDR1 is MNHEY, CDR2 SVGEGT. After removal of 7 bases from V and 12 bases from J, the junction contained 15 bases not matched to a gene. The CDR3 runs to 14 residues. This CDR3 is CASTLGGGTGDAYV. The CDR3 region has the DNA TGTGCCAGCACCCTAGGAGGTGGGACAGGGGATGCGTACGTC.

The sample holds many counts of this clonotype. The chain has TRBV5-1 and TRBJ1-1, with D possibly being TRBD1 (5 bases). CDR1 and CDR2 from the germline V gene are SGHRS and YFSETQ. Trimming took 0 bases from V and 7 from J, leaving 16 bases between them. This CDR3 has 15 residues. CDR3 DNA: TGCGCCAGCAGCTTGGGGACAACGAACGATGTTGAAGCTTTCTTT. Translated: CASSLGTTNDVEAFF.

There are many counts of this clonotype. This chain uses TRBV5-1 with TRBJ1-2; 9 nucleotides agree with TRBD1. CDR3 length: 13 residues. The V segment lost 2 bases and the J segment 5 bases; nucleotides outside the gene matches: 1. Germline values: CDR1 SGHRS, CDR2 YFSETQ. CDR3 sequence (DNA): TGCGCCAGCAGCTTTGGACAGGGGTATGGCTACACCTTC. Translation gives CASSFGQGYGYTF.

The chain couples TRBV28 to TRBJ2-1; 7 nucleotides line up with TRBD1. This CDR3 spans 13 amino acids. CDR1 is MDHEN and CDR2 is SYDVKM in the germline V gene. V lost 6 bases to trimming and J lost 5 bases; unmatched junction nucleotides: 4. CDR3 DNA: TGTGCCAGCAGATCTACAGGGGACAATGAGCAGTTCTTC. Protein: CASRSTGDNEQFF.

The chain uses TRBV20-1 and TRBJ2-7; tentatively, D is TRBD2 (6 bases). Trimming cost V 1 base and J 3 bases, with 10 bases left between them. In germline, CDR1 is DFQATT, CDR2 SNEGSKA (reference sequence). This CDR3 comprises 13 residues. In DNA form, the CDR3 reads TGCAGTGCTAGAGGGGGAGGCCGCTACGAGCAGTACTTC. Its protein product is CSARGGGRYEQYF.

The chain is built from TRBV5-1 and TRBJ1-3; D gene uncertain. This CDR3 region has 15 residues. Trimming took off 3 bases at V and 1 base at J, with 11 bases between the two ends. The germline V gene encodes CDR1 SGHRS and CDR2 YFSETQ. In DNA form, the CDR3 reads TGCGCCAGCAGCTCTCTGGGCAGGTCTGGAAACACCATATATTTT. It yields the protein CASSSLGRSGNTIYF.

This clonotype has a handful of counts. The chain recombines TRBV20-1 with TRBJ1-2, with D hard to call. Per the germline V gene, CDR1 is DFQATT and CDR2 is SNEGSKA (reference sequence). V was cut by 3 bases and J by 4 bases, with 15 bases left in between. The CDR3 runs to 14 residues. The CDR3 sequence is CSARSYESPYGYTF. CDR3 bases: TGCAGTGCTAGGTCATATGAAAGCCCCTATGGCTACACCTTC.